These 20 T cell receptor beta chains share one sample of origin, sequenced in a study of graft-versus-host responses after intestinal transplantation. Their recognized antigens are unknown. The table came from immunoSEQ multiplex PCR; TCRdb's copy has only in-frame clones and leaves some out. The data hold over 80,000 clones, with roughly 89% observed a single time. The sequences come from unstimulated CD4+ T cells sorted from spleen or lymph node cells, collected before transplant. Receptors were obtained from a human donor who was the organ donor for an intestinal transplant.

This chain links TRBV9 with TRBJ2-7; D might be TRBD1 (5 bases). The CDR3 sequence is 16 residues long. Trimming cost V 3 bases and J 5 bases, with 21 bases left between them. Germline V CDR1 and CDR2: SGDLS, YYNGEE. DNA of the CDR3: TGTGCCAGCAGCGCAACCCCCCTCGCAGGGTTCCACGAGCAGTACTTC. The encoded protein is CASSATPLAGFHEQYF.

This clone occurred once. The gene calls are TRBV6-5 and TRBJ2-4; unclear D gene. Trimming pared 2 bases from V and 0 bases from J, leaving 11 bases between. Germline-derived CDR1 and CDR2 are MNHEY and SVGAGI. CDR3 size: 16 residues. Here the CDR3 DNA reads TGTGCCAGCAGTTACGGCAGGTCCCTAGCCAAAAACATTCAGTACTTC. It specifies CASSYGRSLAKNIQYF.

V usage is TRBV7-2 and J usage is TRBJ1-2, with 7 nucleotides matching TRBD1. This CDR3 is built from 14 residues. The V gene end was trimmed by 3 bases and the J gene end by 2 bases; junction bases not matched to a gene: 3. Germline V gene sequence: CDR1 SGHTA, CDR2 FQGNSA. In DNA form, the CDR3 reads TGTGCCAGCAGCTTGGGGACAGAGAACTATGGCTACACCTTC. This sequence encodes CASSLGTENYGYTF.

The chain combines TRBV5-4 with TRBJ2-5; 8 positions agree with TRBD2. CDR1 and CDR2 (germline): SGHNT, YYREEE (reference sequence). The CDR3 runs 13 residues. J lost 5 bases, V lost 0 bases, and 0 bases had no gene match. CDR3 bases: TGTGCCAGCAGCTTGGGCGGGGGGGAGACCCAGTACTTC. It yields the protein CASSLGGGETQYF.

The CDR3 nucleotides read TGTGCCAGCAGCTTAACAGCGGGGGTAGGTTCACCCCTCCACTTT. Translated, it gives CASSLTAGVGSPLHF. The V and J genes are TRBV7-3 and TRBJ1-6, with a weak D call TRBD1 (5 bases). Trimming left V 0 bases short and J 9 bases short, with 12 bases between. The germline V gene has CDR1 SGHTA and CDR2 FQGTGA. The CDR3 is 15 amino acids.

This chain connects TRBV28 to TRBJ1-4; D remains unclear. The CDR3 extends over 12 amino acids. The germline V gene has CDR1 MDHEN and CDR2 SYDVKM. V lost 6 bases, J lost 5 bases, and 7 bases lay in between. CDR3 region: CASSGVNEKLFF. The CDR3 nucleotides read TGTGCCAGCAGCGGAGTAAATGAAAAACTGTTTTTT.

The gene calls are TRBV19 and TRBJ1-2; D uncertain. Trimming took off 7 bases at V and 4 bases at J, with 10 bases between the two ends. CDR3 length equals 12 residues. CDR1 is LNHDA and CDR2 is SQIVND in the germline V gene (reference sequence). In DNA, the CDR3 is TGTGCCAGTACAGGCAGTCCCTATGGCTACACCTTC. Its translation: CASTGSPYGYTF.

The chain has TRBV14 and TRBJ1-1, with D hard to call. CDR1 SGHDN and CDR2 FVKESK come from the germline V gene. CDR3 size: 15 residues. V lost 0 bases and J lost 3, with 11 bases in between. The CDR3 coding sequence is TGTGCCAGCAGCCAAGAGGTAGGGAGGGACACTGAAGCTTTCTTT. Translated: CASSQEVGRDTEAFF.

J is TRBJ2-1 and V is TRBV7-9; TRBD2 agrees at 8 bases. This CDR3 is built from 15 residues. V dropped 3 bases and J dropped 2; count of bases not matched to a gene: 3. Germline V gives CDR1 SEHNR, CDR2 FQNEAQ (reference sequence). The CDR3: CASSFQRGPYNEQFF. The CDR3 nucleotides read TGTGCCAGCAGCTTCCAGCGGGGGCCCTACAATGAGCAGTTCTTC. Using reference TRBV7-9 and TRBJ2-1 for the parts outside the CDR3, the full variable domain is DTGVSQNPRHKITKRGQNVTFRCDPISEHNRLYWYRQTLGQGPEFLTYFQNEAQLEKSRLLSDRFSAERPKGSFSTLEIQRTEQGDSAMYLCASSFQRGPYNEQFFGPGTRLTVL.

The gene calls are TRBV9 and TRBJ2-7; 8 nucleotides match TRBD1. V lost 3 bases, J lost 4 bases, and 12 bases stayed unmatched. This CDR3 spans 16 amino acids. Germline CDR1 is SGDLS and CDR2 is YYNGEE. CDR3 DNA: TGTGCCAGCAGCGCGGGGGTGGCGAGACAGGGGTACGAGCAGTACTTC. Protein product: CASSAGVARQGYEQYF. The whole variable domain, remainder taken from reference TRBV9 and TRBJ2-7, is DSGVTQTPKHLITATGQRVTLRCSPRSGDLSVYWYQQSLDQGLQFLIQYYNGEERAKGNILERFSAQQFPDLHSELNLSSLELGDSALYFCASSAGVARQGYEQYFGPGTRLTVT.

The chain uses TRBV19 and TRBJ1-1; D gene ambiguous. V was cut by 5 bases and J by 3 bases, with 16 bases left in between. CDR3 size: 15 residues. Germline-derived CDR1 and CDR2 are LNHDA and SQIVND (reference sequence). The CDR3 sequence is CASSQSRVVYTEAFF. The CDR3 region has the DNA TGTGCCAGTAGTCAGTCGAGGGTTGTGTACACTGAAGCTTTCTTT.

This clone was seen once. V and J are TRBV7-3 and TRBJ2-3; 8 bases line up with TRBD2. CDR3 size: 14 residues. The V gene's germline CDR1 is SGHTA and CDR2 FQGTGA. Germline trimming cut 5 bases from V and 5 bases from J; bases unmatched to any gene: 6. Here the CDR3 reads CASSPSGGKDTQYF. In nucleotides, the CDR3 is TGTGCCAGCAGCCCCTCGGGGGGGAAAGATACGCAGTATTTT.

With regard to this clone: Sequence at one end of the junction differs from germline and may be a read error. V is TRBV28 and J is TRBJ2-1; D may be TRBD2 (6 bases). This CDR3 is built from 12 residues. Germline V lookup: CDR1 MDHEN, CDR2 SYDVKM. CDR3 bases: TGTGCCAGCAGTTCCGGGACTCGCCACCCGCTCTTC. It specifies CASSSGTRHPLF.

V usage is TRBV5-4 and J usage is TRBJ2-5, with D perhaps matching TRBD1 (5 bases). Trimming cost V 5 bases and J 5 bases, with 16 bases left between them. CDR1 SGHNT and CDR2 YYREEE come from the germline V gene (reference sequence). This CDR3 is 14 amino acids long. The CDR3 spells CASSRMQGTETQYF. The CDR3 nucleotides read TGTGCCAGCAGTCGAATGCAGGGTACTGAGACCCAGTACTTC.

The V call is TRBV7-2, the J call TRBJ2-4, with a weak D call TRBD1 (6 bases). Germline lookup yields CDR1 SGHTA and CDR2 FQGNSA. The CDR3 extends over 14 amino acids. The V gene lost 5 bases and the J gene lost 3 bases, with 11 bases spanning the gap. This chain's CDR3 is CASSPPGHKNIQYF. The CDR3 region has the DNA TGTGCCAGCAGCCCTCCGGGACACAAAAACATTCAGTACTTC.

The chain is built from TRBV6-5 and TRBJ2-7; possible D gene TRBD2, 5 bases. This CDR3 contains 13 residues. Germline-derived CDR1 and CDR2 are MNHEY and SVGAGI. Trimming took 2 bases from V and 10 from J, leaving 15 bases between them. The CDR3 region has the DNA TGTGCCAGCAGTTACACCTCCTCCGGGGATCAGTACTTC. It is translated as CASSYTSSGDQYF.

The V and J genes are TRBV30 and TRBJ2-5; TRBD2 might be the D (5 bases). This CDR3 has 14 residues. Germline V lookup: CDR1 GTSNPN, CDR2 SVGIG (reference sequence). Trimming took off 7 bases at V and 8 bases at J, with 23 bases between the two ends. CDR3 sequence: CASTYGVDYRTQYF. The CDR3 DNA reads TGTGCCTCGACCTACGGGGTCGACTATAGAACCCAGTACTTC.

This clone was observed a handful of times. The rearrangement joins TRBV11-2 to TRBJ2-1; the D is unclear. V lost 6 bases, J lost 6 bases, and 9 bases lay in between. The V gene's germline CDR1 is SGHAT and CDR2 FQNNGV. This CDR3 region has 12 residues. CDR3 sequence: CASSYTRNEQFF. CDR3 sequence (DNA): TGTGCCAGCAGTTACACCCGCAATGAGCAGTTCTTC.

The chain couples TRBV11-2 to TRBJ2-3; a possible D gene is TRBD2 (6 bases). The CDR3 covers 14 residues. Per germline, CDR1 SGHAT and CDR2 FQNNGV. Trimming left V 7 bases short and J 15 bases short, with 26 bases between. The CDR3 region is CASTHSPKATGGYF. CDR3 sequence (DNA): TGTGCCAGCACCCACTCACCCAAGGCCACCGGGGGATATTTT. The full variable domain, completed using reference TRBV11-2 and TRBJ2-3, is EAGVAQSPRYKIIEKRQSVAFWCNPISGHATLYWYQQILGQGPKLLIQFQNNGVVDDSQLPKDRFSAERLKGVDSTLKIQPAKLEDSAVYLCASTHSPKATGGYFGPGTRLTVL.

The J gene is TRBJ1-6, the V gene TRBV30, with a tentative D call TRBD1 (5 bases). V lost 2 bases and J lost 10, with 9 bases in between. Germline V gives CDR1 GTSNPN, CDR2 SVGIG (reference sequence). The CDR3 extends over 12 amino acids. The CDR3, as DNA: TGTGCCTGGAGTCCAGGGAACTCACCCCTCCACTTT. Encoded protein: CAWSPGNSPLHF. The entire variable domain, with the rest obtained from reference TRBV30 and TRBJ1-6, is as follows: SQTIHQWPATLVQPVGSPLSLECTVEGTSNPNLYWYRQAAGRGLQLLFYSVGIGQISSEVPQNLSASRPQDRQFILSSKKLLLSDSGFYLCAWSPGNSPLHFGNGTRLTVT.